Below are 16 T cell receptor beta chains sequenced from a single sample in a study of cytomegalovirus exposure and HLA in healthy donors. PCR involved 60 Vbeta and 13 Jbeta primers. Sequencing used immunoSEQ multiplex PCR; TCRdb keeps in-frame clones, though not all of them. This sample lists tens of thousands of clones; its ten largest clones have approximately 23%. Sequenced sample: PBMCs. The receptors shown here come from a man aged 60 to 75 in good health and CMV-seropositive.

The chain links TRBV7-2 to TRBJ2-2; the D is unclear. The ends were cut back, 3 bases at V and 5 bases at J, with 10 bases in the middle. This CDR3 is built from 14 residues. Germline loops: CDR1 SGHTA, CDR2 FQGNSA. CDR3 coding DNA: TGTGCCAGCAGCTTCCAGACTTTGACCGGGGAGCTGTTTTTT. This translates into CASSFQTLTGELFF.

CDR3 coding DNA: TGTGCCAGCAGCGCAACAGGGGGCAGAGGGTATGGCTACACCTTC. This codes for CASSATGGRGYGYTF. The J gene is TRBJ1-2, the V gene TRBV4-2; 9 bases align to TRBD1. This CDR3 comprises 15 residues. Germline loops: CDR1 LGHNA, CDR2 YNFKEQ. V lost 5 bases, J lost 5 bases, and 9 bases stayed unmatched.

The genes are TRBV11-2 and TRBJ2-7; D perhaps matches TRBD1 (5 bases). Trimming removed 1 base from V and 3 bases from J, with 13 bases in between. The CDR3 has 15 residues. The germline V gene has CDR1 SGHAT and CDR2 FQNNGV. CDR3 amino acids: CASSLAYRQGYEQYF. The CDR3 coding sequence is TGTGCCAGCAGCTTAGCCTATCGTCAGGGCTACGAGCAGTACTTC. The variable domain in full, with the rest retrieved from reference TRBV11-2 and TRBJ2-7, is EAGVAQSPRYKIIEKRQSVAFWCNPISGHATLYWYQQILGQGPKLLIQFQNNGVVDDSQLPKDRFSAERLKGVDSTLKIQPAKLEDSAVYLCASSLAYRQGYEQYFGPGTRLTVT.

CDR3 residues: CASTYGAESYEQYF. CDR3 coding DNA: TGCGCCAGCACTTACGGAGCGGAGTCCTACGAGCAGTACTTC. V and J are TRBV5-1 and TRBJ2-7, with D tentatively TRBD2 (5 bases). V lost 6 bases to trimming and J lost 1 base, with 14 bases between them. The CDR3 is 14 amino acids. Germline loops: CDR1 SGHRS, CDR2 YFSETQ.

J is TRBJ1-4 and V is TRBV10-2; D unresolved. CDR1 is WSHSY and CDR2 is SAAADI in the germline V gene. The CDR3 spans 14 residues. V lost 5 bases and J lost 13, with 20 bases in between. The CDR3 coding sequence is TGCGCCAGCAGTAATCCCCTAGACGGTCACCCACTGTTTTTT. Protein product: CASSNPLDGHPLFF.

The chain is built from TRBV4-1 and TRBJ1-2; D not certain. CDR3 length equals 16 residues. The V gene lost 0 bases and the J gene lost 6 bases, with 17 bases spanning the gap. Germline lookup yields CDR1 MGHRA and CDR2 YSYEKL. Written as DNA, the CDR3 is TGCGCCAGCAGCCAAGATGTTTGGGGAGCCCTAAATGGCTACACCTTC. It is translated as CASSQDVWGALNGYTF.

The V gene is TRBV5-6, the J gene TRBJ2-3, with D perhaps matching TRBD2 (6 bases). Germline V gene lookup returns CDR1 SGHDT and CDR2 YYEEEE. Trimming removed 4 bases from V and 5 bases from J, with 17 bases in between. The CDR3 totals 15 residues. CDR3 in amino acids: CASSQEGGLLDTQYF. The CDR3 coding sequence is TGTGCCAGCAGCCAGGAGGGAGGCCTACTAGATACGCAGTATTTT. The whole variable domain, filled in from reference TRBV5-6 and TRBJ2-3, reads DAGVTQSPTHLIKTRGQQVTLRCSPKSGHDTVSWYQQALGQGPQFIFQYYEEEERQRGNFPDRFSGHQFPNYSSELNVNALLLGDSALYLCASSQEGGLLDTQYFGPGTRLTVL.

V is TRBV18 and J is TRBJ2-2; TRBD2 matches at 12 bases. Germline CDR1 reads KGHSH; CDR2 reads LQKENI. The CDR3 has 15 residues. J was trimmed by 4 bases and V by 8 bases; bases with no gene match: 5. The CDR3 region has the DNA TGTGCCAGCCAACTAGCGGGAGGTACCACCGGGGAGCTGTTTTTT. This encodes CASQLAGGTTGELFF. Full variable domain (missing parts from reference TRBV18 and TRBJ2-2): NAGVMQNPRHLVRRRGQEARLRCSPMKGHSHVYWYRQLPEEGLKFMVYLQKENIIDESGMPKERFSAEFPKEGPSILRIQQVVRGDSAAYFCASQLAGGTTGELFFGEGSRLTVL.

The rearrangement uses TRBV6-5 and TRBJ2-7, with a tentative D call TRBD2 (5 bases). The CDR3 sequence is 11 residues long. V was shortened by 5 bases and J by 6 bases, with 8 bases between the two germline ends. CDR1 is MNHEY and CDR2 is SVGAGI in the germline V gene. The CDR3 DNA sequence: TGTGCCAGCAGTGAGGGTTTCGAGCAGTACTTC. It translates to CASSEGFEQYF.

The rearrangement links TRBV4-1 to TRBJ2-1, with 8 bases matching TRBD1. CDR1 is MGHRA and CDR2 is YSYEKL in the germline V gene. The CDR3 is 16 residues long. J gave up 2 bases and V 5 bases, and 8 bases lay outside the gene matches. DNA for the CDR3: TGCGCCAGCAGCGATGACAGGGGACCGCCCTACAATGAGCAGTTCTTC. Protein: CASSDDRGPPYNEQFF.

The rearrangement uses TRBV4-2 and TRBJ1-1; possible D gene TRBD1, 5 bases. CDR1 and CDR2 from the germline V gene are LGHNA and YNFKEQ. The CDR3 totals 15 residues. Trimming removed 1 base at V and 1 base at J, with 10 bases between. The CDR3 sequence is CASSQGEGRNTEAFF. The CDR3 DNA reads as TGTGCCAGCAGCCAAGGGGAGGGGCGGAACACTGAAGCTTTCTTT.

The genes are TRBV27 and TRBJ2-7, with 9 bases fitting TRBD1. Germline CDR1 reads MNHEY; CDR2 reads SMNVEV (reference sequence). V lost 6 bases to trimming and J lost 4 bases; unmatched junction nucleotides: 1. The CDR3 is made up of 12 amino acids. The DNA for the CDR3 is TGTGCCAGCAGGACAGGGGGGTACGAGCAGTACTTC. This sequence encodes CASRTGGYEQYF.

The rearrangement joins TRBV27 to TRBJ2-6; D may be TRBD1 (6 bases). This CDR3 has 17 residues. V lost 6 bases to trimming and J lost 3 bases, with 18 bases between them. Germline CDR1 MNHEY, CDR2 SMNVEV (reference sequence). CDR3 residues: CASSHPTGSSGANVLTF. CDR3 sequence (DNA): TGTGCCAGCAGCCATCCGACAGGAAGCAGTGGGGCCAACGTCCTGACTTTC.

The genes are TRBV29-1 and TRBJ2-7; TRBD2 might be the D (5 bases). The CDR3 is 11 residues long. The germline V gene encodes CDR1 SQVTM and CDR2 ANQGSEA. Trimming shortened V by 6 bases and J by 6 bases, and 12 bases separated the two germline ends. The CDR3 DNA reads TGCAGCGTAGGAGGTGTGGGCGAGCAGTACTTC. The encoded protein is CSVGGVGEQYF.

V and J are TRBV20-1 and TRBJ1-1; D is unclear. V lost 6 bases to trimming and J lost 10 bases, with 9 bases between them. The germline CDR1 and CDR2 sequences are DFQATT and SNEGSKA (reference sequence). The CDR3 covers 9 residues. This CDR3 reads CSAPPGAFF. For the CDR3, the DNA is TGCAGTGCCCCCCCGGGAGCTTTCTTT.

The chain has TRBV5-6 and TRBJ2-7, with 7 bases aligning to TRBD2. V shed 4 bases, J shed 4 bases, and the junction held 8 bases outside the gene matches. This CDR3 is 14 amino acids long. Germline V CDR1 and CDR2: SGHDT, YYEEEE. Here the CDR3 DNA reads TGTGCCAGCAGCCCATGGACTAGGTCTTACGAGCAGTACTTC. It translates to CASSPWTRSYEQYF.